This T cell receptor (beta chain) stems from a study of CD8+CD57+ T cells in acquired aplastic anemia. Trimming took 4 bases from V and 1 from J, leaving 1 base between them. This CDR3 contains 10 residues. Germline V gene lookup returns CDR1 DFQATT and CDR2 SNEGSKA (reference sequence). CDR3 and TCR beta VDJ profiling relied on a genomic DNA template. Each CDR3 protein gets one entry after TCRdb re-called the reads with MiXCR. The sample consists of approximately 50,000 distinct CDR3 sequences, around 69% of them appearing once. The sequenced material came from sorted CD4+, CD8+, or CD8+CD57+ T cells (not recorded which) from PBMCs. The sequence was collected from a human donor in good health, serving as a control. This chain joins TRBV20-1 and TRBJ1-1; D remains ambiguous. DNA of the CDR3: TGCAGTGCTACGAACACTGAAGCTTTCTTT. Translated: CSATNTEAFF.